This T cell receptor (beta chain) came from a study of CD4 T cells in relation to SARS-CoV-2 and coronaviruses. Study-wide context: TCR beta CDR3s were sequenced after roughly 10-day antigen culture of PBMCs. Study-wide points: In roughly 65% of donors, memory CD4+ clonotypes crossrecognized SARS-CoV-2 and at least one common cold coronavirus spike.

The unexposed donors gave CD4+ T cells in about 2010-2019, prior to COVID-19. Isolation of CD4+ T cells took place after approximately eleven days in culture. Cells permitting, SARS-CoV-2 S/N and four cold-coronavirus spikes were tested on unexposed-donor CD4+ T cells. V was pared by 1 base and J by 0 bases, with 11 bases between. The CDR3 has 15 residues. Germline CDR1 SQVTM, CDR2 ANQGSEA. Profiled with immunoSEQ multiplex PCR; TCRdb holds only in-frame clones, not every one. This repertoire shows around 24,000 clones, over 60% found once; its top ten account for under 11%. Comments on this clone: No antigen is known for it.

The rearrangement joins TRBV29-1 to TRBJ2-3; no reliable D call. The sequenced sample was CD4+ T cells from PBMCs, cultured in vitro. The receptor's source is a human donor in good health. DNA of the CDR3: TGCAGCGTTGAAGGCGGCTTGGGGAGCACAGATACGCAGTATTTT. Translated, it gives CSVEGGLGSTDTQYF.